The 27 T cell receptor beta chains listed next were all sequenced from one sample in a study of shared clonotypes between healthy human individuals (dated by TCRdb to 2020 to 2022). Library preparation used the immunoSEQ multiplex PCR assay. TCRdb obtained this table from immuneACCESS and retained in-frame rearrangements with V and J assigned. These tables miss some clones; where compared with another copy, unresolved V genes account for less than half of the shortfall, and the remainder is unexplained. Within this sample are some 550,000 clones, with 97% of them counted one time only. Of the sample, 0.055% to 0.07% is held by the ten largest clones. The sample was naive CD4+ T cells sorted from blood. The cell subset or site tag for this specimen amounts to: CD45RA+ positively selected. Every receptor here comes from a woman younger than 45 in good health.

V is TRBV30 and J is TRBJ2-7; D is uncertain. V was pared by 0 bases and J by 5 bases, with 8 bases between. Germline V gene sequence: CDR1 GTSNPN, CDR2 SVGIG (reference sequence). CDR3 length equals 12 residues. The chain's CDR3 is CAWSVHGDEQYF. CDR3 sequence (DNA): TGTGCCTGGAGTGTACATGGCGACGAGCAGTACTTC.

The gene calls are TRBV11-2 and TRBJ2-7; 8 bases are shared with TRBD1. The germline CDR1 and CDR2 sequences are SGHAT and FQNNGV. CDR3 length: 18 amino acids. V was clipped by 2 bases and J by 5 bases; unmatched bases: 17. CDR3 sequence: CASSLPLADRGRGHEQYF. In nucleotides, the CDR3 is TGTGCCAGCAGCTTACCCTTAGCCGACAGGGGAAGAGGACACGAGCAGTACTTC.

As regards this clone: Other nucleotide sequences from this sample produce the same CDR3. The chain carries TRBV5-1 and TRBJ1-1, with a weak D call TRBD1 (5 bases). Trimming removed 5 bases from V and 1 base from J, with 9 bases in between. This CDR3 spans 13 amino acids. Germline lookup yields CDR1 SGHRS and CDR2 YFSETQ. The CDR3 region is CASSLGGNTEAFF. The CDR3 DNA reads as TGCGCCAGCAGTCTGGGGGGGAACACTGAAGCTTTCTTT.

This chain links TRBV7-9 with TRBJ2-3; D not certain. The CDR3 covers 13 residues. Trimming shortened V by 2 bases and J by 4 bases, and 7 bases separated the two germline ends. Germline assignment: CDR1 SEHNR and CDR2 FQNEAQ (reference sequence). DNA for the CDR3: TGTGCCAGCAGCTTACTAGAGGCAGATACGCAGTATTTT. Its protein is CASSLLEADTQYF.

J is TRBJ2-7 and V is TRBV6-5; TRBD2 might be the D (5 bases). This CDR3 has 13 amino acids. Trimming removed 4 bases from V and 3 bases from J, with 10 bases in between. The V gene's germline CDR1 is MNHEY and CDR2 SVGAGI. CDR3 sequence reads: CASSLVRDYEQYF. The CDR3 DNA reads as TGTGCCAGCAGTTTGGTGAGGGACTACGAGCAGTACTTC.

A single count supports this clone. The rearrangement joins TRBV4-1 to TRBJ1-5; 7 bases align to TRBD1. CDR1 and CDR2 from the germline V gene are MGHRA and YSYEKL. The J segment lost 5 bases and the V segment lost 2 bases, leaving 6 bases of the junction unmatched. CDR3 length: 15 amino acids. CDR3 protein: CASSQSDRDDQPQHF. The CDR3, as DNA: TGCGCCAGCAGCCAATCCGACAGGGATGATCAGCCCCAGCATTTT.

V usage is TRBV19 and J usage is TRBJ2-7; possible D gene TRBD1, 6 bases. This CDR3 comprises 15 residues. CDR1 is LNHDA and CDR2 is SQIVND in the germline V gene (reference sequence). The V end was cut by 0 bases, the J end by 6 bases, with 15 bases between. CDR3: CASSIEGDTTREQYF. The CDR3 region has the DNA TGTGCCAGTAGTATAGAAGGGGACACAACTCGCGAGCAGTACTTC.

J is TRBJ1-5 and V is TRBV28, with D possibly matching TRBD1 (5 bases). Trimming took 3 bases from V and 6 from J, leaving 15 bases between them. Germline V lookup: CDR1 MDHEN, CDR2 SYDVKM. The CDR3 extends over 15 amino acids. The CDR3: CASSFGQGGSQPQHF. CDR3 sequence (DNA): TGTGCCAGCAGTTTTGGGCAGGGCGGTAGTCAGCCCCAGCATTTT.

The sample holds one count of this clone. This chain connects TRBV7-9 to TRBJ2-4, with 12 positions matching TRBD2. After removal of 1 base from V and 8 bases from J, the junction contained 6 bases not matched to a gene. CDR3 length: 16 residues. Germline CDR1 reads SEHNR; CDR2 reads FQNEAQ (reference sequence). Here the CDR3 reads CASSLGLAGGLDIQYF. The CDR3 region has the DNA TGTGCCAGCAGCTTAGGTCTAGCGGGAGGGCTGGACATTCAGTACTTC.

This clone was seen a single time. V gene TRBV7-2 combines with J gene TRBJ1-5; no clear D. The CDR3 sequence is 14 residues long. CDR1 is SGHTA, CDR2 FQGNSA, per germline. Trimming took 1 base from V and 3 from J, leaving 7 bases between them. CDR3 protein: CASSLVGFNQPQHF. In nucleotides, the CDR3 is TGTGCCAGCAGCTTAGTAGGGTTCAATCAGCCCCAGCATTTT. Full variable domain (missing parts from reference TRBV7-2 and TRBJ1-5): GAGVSQSPSNKVTEKGKDVELRCDPISGHTALYWYRQSLGQGLEFLIYFQGNSAPDKSGLPSDRFSAERTGGSVSTLTIQRTQQEDSAVYLCASSLVGFNQPQHFGDGTRLSIL.

The V and J genes are TRBV7-8 and TRBJ2-1; D is unclear. CDR1 is SGHVS, CDR2 FQNEAQ, per germline. The CDR3 spans 15 residues. V lost 1 base and J lost 1, with 8 bases in between. The CDR3 nucleotides are TGTGCCAGCAGCTTAGGCCCGGGTTCCTACAATGAGCAGTTCTTC. Encoded protein: CASSLGPGSYNEQFF.

The rearrangement uses TRBV7-9 and TRBJ2-7; D uncertain. CDR1 is SEHNR, CDR2 FQNEAQ, per germline (reference sequence). The CDR3 spans 14 residues. V was trimmed by 5 bases and J by 9 bases, leaving 20 bases between them. The CDR3 region has the DNA TGTGCCAGCAGCCCCTGGCGGATTGGATCTGGGCAGTACTTC. Protein sequence: CASSPWRIGSGQYF.

The rearrangement links TRBV18 to TRBJ1-1; 10 bases are a match to TRBD1. The CDR3 is 15 residues long. With V trimmed by 0 bases and J by 5 bases, 3 bases remained unmatched. Germline CDR1 reads KGHSH; CDR2 reads LQKENI. CDR3 loop: CASSPPGQGRTEAFF. The CDR3 DNA reads TGTGCCAGCTCACCACCGGGACAGGGGAGGACTGAAGCTTTCTTT. Full variable domain (missing parts from reference TRBV18 and TRBJ1-1): NAGVMQNPRHLVRRRGQEARLRCSPMKGHSHVYWYRQLPEEGLKFMVYLQKENIIDESGMPKERFSAEFPKEGPSILRIQQVVRGDSAAYFCASSPPGQGRTEAFFGQGTRLTVV.

The V call is TRBV30, the J call TRBJ2-7, with TRBD1 as a possible D gene (6 bases). The V gene's germline CDR1 is GTSNPN and CDR2 SVGIG (reference sequence). V lost 7 bases and J 3 bases, leaving 10 bases between the germline ends. There are 11 residues in the CDR3. The CDR3 reads CASQGFYEQYF. As DNA, the CDR3 is TGTGCCTCACAGGGTTTCTACGAGCAGTACTTC.

This clone has only a few counts. CDR3 amino acids: CATRLMGTEAFF. In DNA, the CDR3 is TGTGCCACGCGTCTCATGGGCACTGAAGCTTTCTTT. The chain combines TRBV10-3 with TRBJ1-1, with unresolved D. This CDR3 contains 12 residues. Trimming left V 10 bases short and J 4 bases short, with 13 bases between. Germline V gene lookup returns CDR1 ENHRY and CDR2 SYGVKD.

The chain joins TRBV15 to TRBJ2-7, with D tentatively TRBD2 (5 bases). The CDR3 loop spans 13 amino acids. Trimming took 1 base from V and 5 from J, leaving 9 bases between them. Germline V gives CDR1 LNHNV, CDR2 YYDKDF (reference sequence). CDR3 sequence: CATSRGSRDEQYF. The CDR3 DNA sequence: TGTGCCACCAGCAGAGGGTCGAGGGACGAGCAGTACTTC.

The chain recombines TRBV5-1 with TRBJ2-7, with 8 bases matching TRBD1. Unmatched junction bases numbered 6, after V lost 0 bases and J lost 1 base. This CDR3 has 16 residues. The germline V gene has CDR1 SGHRS and CDR2 YFSETQ. As DNA, the CDR3 is TGCGCCAGCAGCTTGGCCCGGGACAGGCCTTCCTACGAGCAGTACTTC. Translation gives CASSLARDRPSYEQYF.

The J gene is TRBJ1-1, the V gene TRBV5-1; D remains unclear. The V gene lost 2 bases and the J gene lost 1 base, with 12 bases spanning the gap. Germline-derived CDR1 and CDR2 are SGHRS and YFSETQ. The CDR3 sequence is 15 residues long. The CDR3 region has the DNA TGCGCCAGCAGCTTCGTGGCAGAGAGGAACACTGAAGCTTTCTTT. It specifies CASSFVAERNTEAFF.

The chain couples TRBV25-1 to TRBJ2-7, with D maybe TRBD1 (6 bases). Between the trimmed V and J ends, which lost 2 bases and 4 bases, there was a span of 21 bases. Germline CDR1 reads MGHDK; CDR2 reads SYGVNS. This CDR3 is 17 amino acids long. CDR3 loop: CASSETSGAGTRYEQYF. The CDR3 nucleotides read TGTGCCAGCAGTGAAACCTCTGGAGCCGGGACACGTTACGAGCAGTACTTC.

This chain connects TRBV5-4 to TRBJ2-2; D uncertain. CDR1 and CDR2 from the germline V gene are SGHNT and YYREEE (reference sequence). V was cut by 0 bases and J by 8 bases, with 2 bases left in between. This CDR3 has 11 residues. The CDR3 reads CASSLEGELFF. The DNA of the CDR3 is TGTGCCAGCAGCTTGGAGGGGGAGCTGTTTTTT.

The chain has TRBV4-1 and TRBJ2-4, with TRBD2 identical over 7 bases. This CDR3 contains 16 residues. V dropped 3 bases and J dropped 1; count of bases not matched to a gene: 6. Germline loops: CDR1 MGHRA, CDR2 YSYEKL. CDR3 coding DNA: TGCGCCAGCAGCCAGCCAAGGCGGGGGGCCAAAAACATTCAGTACTTC. Translated, it gives CASSQPRRGAKNIQYF.

Worth noting for this clone: The sample contains more than one DNA sequence encoding this CDR3. The CDR3 bases are TGCGCCAGCAGCCAGGGACCGGGACAGGGAGCCTACGAGCAGTACTTC. Amino acid sequence: CASSQGPGQGAYEQYF. This chain joins TRBV4-1 and TRBJ2-7; 9 bases align to TRBD1. There are 16 residues in the CDR3. Germline CDR1 and CDR2: MGHRA and YSYEKL. The J segment lost 2 bases and the V segment lost 3 bases, leaving 8 bases of the junction unmatched.

J is TRBJ1-5 and V is TRBV11-2; 7 nucleotides line up with TRBD1. Germline V lookup: CDR1 SGHAT, CDR2 FQNNGV. The CDR3 totals 16 residues. V dropped 1 base and J dropped 4; count of bases not matched to a gene: 7. The CDR3 DNA reads as TGTGCCAGCAGCTTAGCAAGCGGACAGGCTAATCAGCCCCAGCATTTT. It is translated as CASSLASGQANQPQHF.

V gene TRBV20-1 combines with J gene TRBJ2-1, with D possibly being TRBD2 (6 bases). CDR1 is DFQATT, CDR2 SNEGSKA, per germline (reference sequence). The CDR3 spans 11 residues. V shed 7 bases and J shed 11 bases, with 15 bases lying between them. The CDR3 DNA reads as TGCAGTGTTCAGGACTACCCCCAGCAGTTCTTC. The encoded protein is CSVQDYPQQFF.

This chain connects TRBV7-9 to TRBJ2-1, with D unresolved. V lost 4 bases, J lost 6 bases, and 1 base lay in between. The CDR3 is 10 amino acids. Looked up from germline, CDR1 is SEHNR and CDR2 is FQNEAQ (reference sequence). The chain's CDR3 is CASSSNEQFF. CDR3 nucleotide sequence: TGTGCCAGCAGCTCCAATGAGCAGTTCTTC. Together with reference TRBV7-9 and TRBJ2-1, the CDR3 gives the full variable domain: DTGVSQNPRHKITKRGQNVTFRCDPISEHNRLYWYRQTLGQGPEFLTYFQNEAQLEKSRLLSDRFSAERPKGSFSTLEIQRTEQGDSAMYLCASSSNEQFFGPGTRLTVL.

The genes are TRBV6-4 and TRBJ2-1, with a weak D call TRBD1 (7 bases). The V gene's germline CDR1 is MRHNA and CDR2 SNTAGT. V shed 3 bases and J shed 0 bases, with 12 bases lying between them. There are 16 residues in the CDR3. The CDR3: CASSERDRRSYNEQFF. The CDR3 DNA is TGTGCCAGCAGTGAGCGGGACAGACGCTCCTACAATGAGCAGTTCTTC.

J is TRBJ2-7 and V is TRBV27, with D unresolved. Germline V CDR1 and CDR2: MNHEY, SMNVEV (reference sequence). V dropped 7 bases and J dropped 3 bases, with 13 bases sitting between them. The CDR3 totals 13 residues. In DNA, the CDR3 is TGTGCCAGCACCTCGCGAACCCACTACGAGCAGTACTTC. It specifies CASTSRTHYEQYF.